This T cell receptor (beta chain) was found in a study of cytomegalovirus exposure and HLA in healthy donors. Findings and caveats of the study: A later analysis appeared to link common viral pathogens to several of the most significant clusters. Per a later analysis, about 17,000 TCR beta sequences showed association with HLA alleles at 0.05 false discovery rate. TCR beta V segments were, for the most part, productive about 87% or about 30% of the time in an earlier analysis.

Germline CDR1 MNHEY, CDR2 SVGAGI. Between the trimmed V and J ends, which lost 2 bases and 4 bases, there was a span of 8 bases. The CDR3 runs to 14 residues. As for this clone: Its specificity is not known.

The PCR was carried out with 60 Vbeta primers and 13 Jbeta primers. Here immunoSEQ multiplex PCR was the method, and the copy in TCRdb shows in-frame clones only, minus some. Of under 150,000 clones listed, over 75% were seen once; the top ten hold 1% to 1.5%. The chain is built from TRBV6-5 and TRBJ2-2; D is uncertain. The source material was PBMCs. The TCR was taken from a man in his fifties in good health and CMV-seronegative. The CDR3 sequence: CASSYTVSTGELFF. The CDR3 DNA follows: TGTGCCAGCAGTTACACGGTTAGCACCGGGGAGCTGTTTTTT.